Listed below are T cell receptor beta chains from one sample, sequenced in a study of radiation and T cells in renal cell carcinoma. Clones were sequenced by immunoSEQ multiplex PCR, and TCRdb holds only the in-frame ones, with some missing. The repertoire holds 90,000 to 100,000 clones, approximately 86% seen once, with approximately 8.4% in the top ten. The sample was blood, taken from a patient whose treatment included radiotherapy and nephrectomy. The receptors were sampled from a man aged 45-60 years with renal cell carcinoma. The CDR3 runs from the conserved cysteine through the conserved F or W. Fields, in order: J gene, V gene, D gene, clone size, CDR3 protein, CDR3 DNA. The D gene is left open where the match is weak. The size of a clone is reported for some rows only, either as once, few or many, or as a class for expanded clones.

j_gene: TRBJ2-1; v_gene: TRBV9; d_gene: NA; abundance: NA; CDR3aa: CASSAYGGSYNEQFF; CDR3nt: TGTGCCAGCAGCGCCTACGGGGGCTCCTACAATGAGCAGTTCTTC
j_gene: TRBJ2-1; v_gene: TRBV28; d_gene: NA; abundance: few; CDR3aa: CASSFHYRGLVGNEQFF; CDR3nt: TGTGCCAGCAGTTTTCATTATCGGGGTTTGGTGGGCAATGAGCAGTTCTTC
j_gene: TRBJ2-2; v_gene: TRBV6-5; d_gene: NA; abundance: NA; CDR3aa: CASSKQRPGELFF; CDR3nt: TGTGCCAGCAGTAAACAGCGGCCCGGGGAGCTGTTTTTT
j_gene: TRBJ2-5; v_gene: TRBV14; d_gene: TRBD2; abundance: NA; CDR3aa: CASSDILAGGPGDQETQYF; CDR3nt: TGTGCCAGCAGCGATATACTAGCGGGGGGACCCGGTGATCAAGAGACCCAGTACTTC
j_gene: TRBJ2-7; v_gene: TRBV19; d_gene: NA; abundance: NA; CDR3aa: CASSGAREQYF; CDR3nt: TGTGCCAGTAGCGGGGCTCGTGAGCAGTACTTC
j_gene: TRBJ1-4; v_gene: TRBV21-1; d_gene: NA; abundance: NA; CDR3aa: CARFTGIYEKLFF; CDR3nt: TGTGCCCGTTTTACAGGGATCTATGAAAAACTGTTTTTT
j_gene: TRBJ2-3; v_gene: TRBV11-2; d_gene: NA; abundance: NA; CDR3aa: CASTQGGSSDTQYF; CDR3nt: TGTGCCAGCACCCAAGGGGGGAGCTCAGATACGCAGTATTTT
j_gene: TRBJ2-1; v_gene: TRBV5-5; d_gene: TRBD2; abundance: NA; CDR3aa: CASSLGGGPYNEQFF; CDR3nt: TGTGCCAGCAGCTTGGGCGGGGGGCCTTACAATGAGCAGTTCTTC
j_gene: TRBJ2-7; v_gene: TRBV29-1; d_gene: TRBD1; abundance: NA; CDR3aa: CSVAQGAGEQYF; CDR3nt: TGCAGCGTTGCTCAGGGGGCGGGCGAGCAGTACTTC
j_gene: TRBJ2-5; v_gene: TRBV2; d_gene: NA; abundance: NA; CDR3aa: CASSDGAGETQYF; CDR3nt: TGTGCCAGCAGTGATGGGGCTGGGGAGACCCAGTACTTC
j_gene: TRBJ1-2; v_gene: TRBV19; d_gene: TRBD1; abundance: NA; CDR3aa: CASRDRDRFYGYTF; CDR3nt: TGTGCCAGTAGAGACCGGGACAGGTTTTATGGCTACACCTTC
j_gene: TRBJ2-1; v_gene: TRBV5-1; d_gene: TRBD2; abundance: NA; CDR3aa: CASSLGQRGGNEQFF; CDR3nt: TGCGCCAGCAGCTTGGGTCAGCGGGGGGGCAATGAGCAGTTCTTC
j_gene: TRBJ1-1; v_gene: TRBV7-2; d_gene: NA; abundance: NA; CDR3aa: CASSLGGDTEAFF; CDR3nt: TGTGCCAGCAGCCTCGGGGGGGACACTGAAGCTTTCTTT
j_gene: TRBJ2-7; v_gene: TRBV4-1; d_gene: NA; abundance: NA; CDR3aa: CASSQEDREIRGSTHEQYF; CDR3nt: TGCGCCAGCAGCCAAGAGGACAGGGAAATCCGCGGGAGTACACACGAGCAGTACTTC
j_gene: TRBJ2-1; v_gene: TRBV10-3; d_gene: NA; abundance: NA; CDR3aa: CAISEQSLQFF; CDR3nt: TGTGCCATCAGTGAGCAGAGTCTGCAGTTCTTC
j_gene: TRBJ2-3; v_gene: TRBV6-5; d_gene: NA; abundance: NA; CDR3aa: CASRSDPSTDTQYF; CDR3nt: TGTGCCAGCAGATCAGACCCAAGCACAGATACGCAGTATTTT
j_gene: TRBJ2-7; v_gene: TRBV19; d_gene: NA; abundance: NA; CDR3aa: CASSMAVSYEQYF; CDR3nt: TGTGCCAGTAGTATGGCCGTATCCTACGAGCAGTACTTC
j_gene: TRBJ1-5; v_gene: TRBV6-6; d_gene: NA; abundance: NA; CDR3aa: CASNLYSNQPQHF; CDR3nt: TGTGCCAGCAACTTGTATAGCAATCAGCCCCAGCATTTT
j_gene: TRBJ2-1; v_gene: TRBV9; d_gene: NA; abundance: NA; CDR3aa: CASSLKGIDYNEQFF; CDR3nt: TGTGCCAGCAGCTTAAAGGGAATTGACTACAATGAGCAGTTCTTC
j_gene: TRBJ2-1; v_gene: TRBV30; d_gene: NA; abundance: NA; CDR3aa: CAWSVRGDGDEQFF; CDR3nt: TGTGCCTGGAGTGTAAGGGGGGACGGGGATGAGCAGTTCTTC
j_gene: TRBJ1-1; v_gene: TRBV6-1; d_gene: NA; abundance: NA; CDR3aa: CASSEFLPARGSYTEAFF; CDR3nt: TGTGCCAGCAGTGAATTCCTACCCGCCCGCGGCTCCTACACTGAAGCTTTCTTT
j_gene: TRBJ2-1; v_gene: TRBV27; d_gene: NA; abundance: NA; CDR3aa: CASSAYNNEQFF; CDR3nt: TGTGCCAGCAGTGCCTATAACAATGAGCAGTTCTTC
j_gene: TRBJ1-1; v_gene: TRBV30; d_gene: NA; abundance: NA; CDR3aa: CALQDLYTEAFF; CDR3nt: TGTGCCTTACAGGATTTATACACTGAAGCTTTCTTT
j_gene: TRBJ1-5; v_gene: TRBV19; d_gene: NA; abundance: NA; CDR3aa: CASSKRPNQPQHF; CDR3nt: TGTGCCAGTAGTAAACGGCCCAATCAGCCCCAGCATTTT
j_gene: TRBJ2-2; v_gene: TRBV10-3; d_gene: NA; abundance: NA; CDR3aa: CAIKLEGWGTGELFF; CDR3nt: TGTGCCATCAAACTAGAGGGTTGGGGCACCGGGGAGCTGTTTTTT
j_gene: TRBJ2-7; v_gene: TRBV7-9; d_gene: TRBD2; abundance: NA; CDR3aa: CASKGGSLEQYF; CDR3nt: TGTGCCAGCAAGGGAGGGTCTCTCGAGCAGTACTTC
j_gene: TRBJ1-1; v_gene: TRBV18; d_gene: NA; abundance: NA; CDR3aa: CASSPLEGRTEAFF; CDR3nt: TGTGCCAGCTCACCACTGGAGGGTAGGACTGAAGCTTTCTTT
j_gene: TRBJ1-1; v_gene: TRBV19; d_gene: NA; abundance: NA; CDR3aa: CASSIGTHVNTEAFF; CDR3nt: TGTGCCAGTAGTATTGGGACCCATGTGAACACTGAAGCTTTCTTT
j_gene: TRBJ1-2; v_gene: TRBV10-2; d_gene: TRBD1; abundance: once; CDR3aa: CASIVDRVGGNYGYTF; CDR3nt: TGCGCCAGCATTGTGGACAGGGTAGGGGGGAACTATGGCTACACCTTC
j_gene: TRBJ2-2; v_gene: TRBV5-6; d_gene: NA; abundance: NA; CDR3aa: CASSFFGPNTGELFF; CDR3nt: TGTGCCAGCAGCTTTTTTGGACCAAACACCGGGGAGCTGTTTTTT
j_gene: TRBJ1-3; v_gene: TRBV6-5; d_gene: NA; abundance: NA; CDR3aa: CASSYSVRDTIYF; CDR3nt: TGTGCCAGCAGTTACTCGGTCCGGGACACCATATATTTT
j_gene: TRBJ2-7; v_gene: TRBV2; d_gene: TRBD2; abundance: NA; CDR3aa: CASRGPGLAANSYEQYF; CDR3nt: TGTGCCAGCAGGGGCCCGGGACTAGCGGCAAACTCCTACGAGCAGTACTTC
j_gene: TRBJ2-7; v_gene: TRBV5-4; d_gene: NA; abundance: NA; CDR3aa: CASSLPAGTTYEQYF; CDR3nt: TGTGCCAGCAGCTTGCCGGCAGGAACTACCTACGAGCAGTACTTC
j_gene: TRBJ2-1; v_gene: TRBV18; d_gene: TRBD2; abundance: NA; CDR3aa: CASSPLAGVEEFF; CDR3nt: TGTGCCAGCTCACCCTTAGCGGGGGTTGAGGAGTTCTTC
j_gene: TRBJ2-3; v_gene: TRBV7-9; d_gene: TRBD1; abundance: NA; CDR3aa: CASSYPTGSADTQYF; CDR3nt: TGTGCCAGCAGCTACCCGACAGGGAGTGCAGATACGCAGTATTTT
j_gene: TRBJ1-2; v_gene: TRBV15; d_gene: NA; abundance: NA; CDR3aa: CATSRDLGYGYTF; CDR3nt: TGTGCCACCAGCAGAGATTTGGGGTATGGCTACACCTTC